What follows describes a single TCR beta chain. Its antigen is as yet unknown. This sample's treatment: some 19 received Ad26.COV2.S at low or high dose, single or two shots; about 5 received placebo; per-sample allocation not given. Specimens were obtained on day 63 following the first vaccine or placebo injection. The sample originates from a study of Ad26.COV2.S vaccination and SARS-CoV-2 variants. About the study: Once, or twice with 56 days between doses, Ad26.COV2.S was given intramuscularly. Whole-study findings and limits: Reportedly, spike-specific CD8+ and CD4+ T cell responses achieved substantial breadth once vaccination had taken place. Vaccine and placebo recipients had similar non-spike TCR breadth. Assessments of TCR breadth and depth may have underestimated the total T cell responses.

Deletions cut 3 bases from V and 1 base from J, with 10 bases between. Germline values: CDR1 SGDLS, CDR2 YYNGEE. The CDR3 spans 14 residues. TCRdb's table, derived via immunoSEQ multiplex PCR, lists solely in-frame clones and lacks some. Among around 450,000 clones listed, 80% to 90% were seen once. This receptor was obtained from a person between 18 and 65 years old who received the Ad26.COV2.S COVID-19 vaccine or a placebo. The sequenced sample was peripheral blood, obtained in a trial of Ad26.COV2.S vaccine versus placebo. The chain joins TRBV9 to TRBJ2-5; D possibly corresponds to TRBD2 (6 bases). CDR3 sequence reads: CASSGPGLQETQYF. The CDR3 DNA reads as TGTGCCAGCAGCGGGCCGGGACTCCAAGAGACCCAGTACTTC.